This record covers a single T cell receptor beta chain. Its specificity is unknown. Each subset's genomic DNA was shared equally among a number of immunoSEQ plates. TCRdb keeps only in-frame clones here, not all; method: immunoSEQ multiplex PCR. The sample consists of more than 850,000 clones, 78% of them appearing once. The data derive from a study of shared clonotypes between healthy human individuals. About the study: There were three CD4 naive, three CD4 memory, two CD8 naive and one CD8 memory plates per donor.

Study-wide results and caveats: Researchers found naive subsets generally carried larger estimated richness than memory subsets. A reduction in generation probabilities was seen for non-shared clonotypes relative to those shared by all four donors.

CDR1 and CDR2 (germline): SQVTM, ANQGSEA. The CDR3 has 13 amino acids. The sequence came from a young man in good health. Some clones in this sample may be carry-over from other donors' samples. Sequences were obtained from memory CD4+ T cells from PBMCs. As for subset: CD45RA-negative fraction. The chain recombines TRBV29-1 with TRBJ2-5, with TRBD1 matching over 9 bases. The DNA of the CDR3 is TGCACCTTCACCGGGACAGGGCAAGAGACCCAGTACTTC. This sequence encodes CTFTGTGQETQYF.